This entry concerns a single T cell receptor beta chain. No antigen is known for it. This sample stems from a study of blood T cells in healthy people across ages. For the study at large: The capture of about one barcoded beta molecule per two T cells was achieved by template switching. Findings and limits, study-wide: Getting older went along with TCR beta diversity per million T cells dropping roughly linearly.

The use of a sample-barcoded 5' primer and a J-beta primer mix characterized a second PCR of roughly 6 to 11 cycles. At least 2.5 million CDR3-containing paired-end reads were obtained per sample. TCRdb itself ran the 5' RACE reads through MiXCR, one entry per CDR3 protein. In the table there are about 900,000 distinct CDR3 sequences, roughly 60% of which are singletons. Germline lookup yields CDR1 KGHSH and CDR2 LQKENI. V dropped 3 bases and J dropped 3 bases, with 14 bases sitting between them. The CDR3 has 15 residues. This clonotype originated in a man aged 30-40 years in good health. The chain is built from TRBV18 and TRBJ2-5; the D gene is possibly TRBD2 (6 bases). The sample comprised blood. CDR3 nucleotides: TGTGCCAGCTCACCGTTCGGAGGGGCTGAAGAGACCCAGTACTTC. Its translation: CASSPFGGAEETQYF.